This entry is about one T cell receptor beta chain. Its antigen remains unknown. With a much larger clone just one base away, this may be a read error. Using a J-beta primer mix together with a sample-barcoded 5' primer, a second PCR was run for about 7 to 12 cycles. TCRdb used MiXCR to reprocess the 5' RACE reads, holding one entry per CDR3 protein. Of more than 800,000 distinct CDR3 sequences in the sample, over 35% were seen once. The CDR3 length is 12 residues. Per germline, CDR1 MNHNS and CDR2 SASEGT. V lost 5 bases, J lost 7 bases, and 11 bases lay in between. These data originate in a study of blood T cells in healthy people across ages. Study-wide results and caveats: A strong correlation was seen between TCR beta diversity and naive T cell percentage. Estimated diversity, derived from one million T cells, was regarded as an underestimate. Whereas aged donors had fewer naive CD4+ cells, long-lived donors had more of them and higher diversity.

The clonotype originates from a woman aged 55-75 years in good health. The specimen sequenced was blood. V gene TRBV6-1 combines with J gene TRBJ2-5; the D gene is possibly TRBD2 (5 bases). CDR3 coding DNA: TGTGCCAGCAGTCATTTAGGAGGGACCCAGTACTTC. This codes for CASSHLGGTQYF.